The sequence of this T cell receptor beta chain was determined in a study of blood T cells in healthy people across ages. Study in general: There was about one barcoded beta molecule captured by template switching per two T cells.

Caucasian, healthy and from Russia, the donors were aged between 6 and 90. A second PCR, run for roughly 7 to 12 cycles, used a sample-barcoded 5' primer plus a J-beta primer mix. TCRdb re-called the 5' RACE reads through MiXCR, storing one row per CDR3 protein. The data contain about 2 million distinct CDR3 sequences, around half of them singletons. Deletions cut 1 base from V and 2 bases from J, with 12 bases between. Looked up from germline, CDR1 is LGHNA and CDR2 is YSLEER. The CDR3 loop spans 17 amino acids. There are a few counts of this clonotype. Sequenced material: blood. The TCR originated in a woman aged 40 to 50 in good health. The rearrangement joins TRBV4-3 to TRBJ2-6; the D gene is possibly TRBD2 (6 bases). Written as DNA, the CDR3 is TGCGCCAGCAGCCAAGGGTGGGGGGTCCCTGGGGCCAACGTCCTGACTTTC. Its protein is CASSQGWGVPGANVLTF.